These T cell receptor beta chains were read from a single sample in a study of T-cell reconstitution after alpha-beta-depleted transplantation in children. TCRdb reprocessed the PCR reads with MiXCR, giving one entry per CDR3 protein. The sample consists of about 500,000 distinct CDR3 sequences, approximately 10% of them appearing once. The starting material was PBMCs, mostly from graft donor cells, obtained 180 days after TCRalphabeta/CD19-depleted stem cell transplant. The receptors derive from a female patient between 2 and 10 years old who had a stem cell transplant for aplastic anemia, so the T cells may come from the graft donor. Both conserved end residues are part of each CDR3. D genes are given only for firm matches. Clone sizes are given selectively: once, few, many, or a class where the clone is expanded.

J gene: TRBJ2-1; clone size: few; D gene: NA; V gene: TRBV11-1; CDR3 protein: CASSLVENEQFF; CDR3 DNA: TGTGCCAGCAGCTTAGTAGAGAATGAGCAGTTCTTC
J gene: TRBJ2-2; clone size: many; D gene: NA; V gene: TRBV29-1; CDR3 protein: CSVGRENANTGELFF; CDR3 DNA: TGCAGCGTTGGCCGGGAAAACGCGAACACCGGGGAGCTGTTTTTT
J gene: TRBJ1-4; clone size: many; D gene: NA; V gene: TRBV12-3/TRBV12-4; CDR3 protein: CASRSRGIYEKLFF; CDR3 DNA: TGTGCCAGCAGATCCAGGGGAATCTATGAAAAACTGTTTTTT
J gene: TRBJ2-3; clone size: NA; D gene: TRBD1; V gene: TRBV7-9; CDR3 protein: CASSNRQGDTQYF; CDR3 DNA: TGTGCCAGCAGCAACCGACAGGGGGATACGCAGTATTTT
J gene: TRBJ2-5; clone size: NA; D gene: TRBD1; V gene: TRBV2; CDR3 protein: CASRRQGLGRETQYF; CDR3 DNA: TGTGCCAGCAGGAGACAGGGCTTAGGACGAGAGACCCAGTACTTC
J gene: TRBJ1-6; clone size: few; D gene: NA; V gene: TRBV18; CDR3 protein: CASSTRDNYNSPLHF; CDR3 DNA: TGTGCCAGCTCAACCCGGGACAACTATAATTCACCCCTCCACTTT
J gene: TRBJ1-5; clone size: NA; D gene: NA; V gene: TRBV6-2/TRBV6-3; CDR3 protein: CASSWVARTLNQPQHF; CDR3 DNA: TGTGCCAGCAGTTGGGTCGCCCGCACCCTGAATCAGCCCCAGCATTTT
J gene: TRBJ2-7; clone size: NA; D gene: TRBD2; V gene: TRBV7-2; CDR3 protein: CASSLLADTYEQYF; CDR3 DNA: TGTGCCAGCAGCTTACTAGCGGACACCTACGAGCAGTACTTC
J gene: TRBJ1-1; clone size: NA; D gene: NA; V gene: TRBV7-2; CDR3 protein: CASSRPPGTPIF; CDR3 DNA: TGTGCCAGCAGCCGTCCACCAGGGACACCTATCTTT
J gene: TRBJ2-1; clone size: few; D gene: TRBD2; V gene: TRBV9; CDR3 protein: CASASGRALVDNEQFF; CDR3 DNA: TGTGCCAGCGCAAGCGGGAGGGCCCTAGTTGACAATGAGCAGTTCTTC
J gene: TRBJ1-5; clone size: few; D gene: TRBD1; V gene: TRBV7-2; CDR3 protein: CASSLAIKGQTGAVQPQHF; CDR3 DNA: TGTGCCAGCAGCTTAGCGATTAAGGGACAGACAGGGGCCGTTCAGCCCCAGCATTTT
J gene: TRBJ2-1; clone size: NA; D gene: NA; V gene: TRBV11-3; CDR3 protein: CASSFSATNIQYEQFF; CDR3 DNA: TGTGCCAGCAGCTTCTCCGCGACTAACATACAATATGAGCAGTTCTTC
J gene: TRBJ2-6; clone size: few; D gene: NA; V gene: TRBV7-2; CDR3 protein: CASSSLVMEGIWANVLTF; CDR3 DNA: TGTGCCAGCAGCTCCCTAGTAATGGAGGGTATCTGGGCCAACGTCCTGACTTTC
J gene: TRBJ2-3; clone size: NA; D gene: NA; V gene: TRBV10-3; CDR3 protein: CAISLQGTDTQYF; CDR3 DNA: TGTGCCATCAGCCTACAAGGCACAGATACGCAGTATTTT
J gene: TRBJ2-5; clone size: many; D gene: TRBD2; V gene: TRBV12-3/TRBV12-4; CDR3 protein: CASSPRVAGELQETQYF; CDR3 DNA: TGTGCCAGCAGTCCTAGAGTAGCGGGAGAGCTACAAGAGACCCAGTACTTC
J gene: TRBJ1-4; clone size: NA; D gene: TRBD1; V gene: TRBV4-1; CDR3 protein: CASSRGTGGMSEKLFF; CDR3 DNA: TGCGCCAGCAGCCGCGGGACAGGGGGGATGAGTGAAAAACTGTTTTTT
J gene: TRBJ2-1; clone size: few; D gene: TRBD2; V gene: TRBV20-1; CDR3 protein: CSGPGRANEQFF; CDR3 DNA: TGCAGCGGGCCCGGGAGGGCCAATGAGCAGTTCTTC
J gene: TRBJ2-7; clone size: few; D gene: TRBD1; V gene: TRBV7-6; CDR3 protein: CASSRQGRYEQYF; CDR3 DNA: TGTGCCAGCAGCCGACAGGGGAGGTACGAGCAGTACTTC
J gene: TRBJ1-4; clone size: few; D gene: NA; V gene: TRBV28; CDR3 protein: CASSFRTPTRENEKLFF; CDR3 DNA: TGTGCCAGCAGTTTCCGGACACCTACACGCGAAAACGAAAAACTGTTTTTT
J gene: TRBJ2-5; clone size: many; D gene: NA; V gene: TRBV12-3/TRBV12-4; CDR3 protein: CASTVYEAGGETQYF; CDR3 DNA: TGTGCCAGCACCGTTTACGAGGCCGGGGGAGAGACCCAGTACTTC
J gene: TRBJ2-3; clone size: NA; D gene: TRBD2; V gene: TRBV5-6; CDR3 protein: CASKVPAGATDTQYF; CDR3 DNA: TGTGCCAGTAAGGTCCCAGCGGGGGCCACAGATACGCAGTATTTT
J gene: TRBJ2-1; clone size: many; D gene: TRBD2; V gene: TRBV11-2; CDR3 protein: CASSLPPLLASGMYNEQFF; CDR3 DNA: TGTGCCAGCAGCTTACCCCCTTTGTTGGCTAGCGGGATGTACAATGAGCAGTTCTTC
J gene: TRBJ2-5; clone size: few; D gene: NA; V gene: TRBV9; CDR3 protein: CASSVLDWGETQYF; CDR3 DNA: TGTGCCAGCAGCGTTCTCGATTGGGGAGAGACCCAGTACTTC
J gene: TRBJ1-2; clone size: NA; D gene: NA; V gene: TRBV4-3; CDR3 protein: CASSQTTPPKIGYTF; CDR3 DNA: TGCGCCAGCAGCCAGACCACACCCCCCAAGATTGGCTACACCTTC
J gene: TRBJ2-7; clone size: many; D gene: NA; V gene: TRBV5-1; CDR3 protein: CASSLGTPPRGQQYF; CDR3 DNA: TGCGCCAGCAGCTTGGGGACTCCACCTAGAGGACAGCAGTACTTC
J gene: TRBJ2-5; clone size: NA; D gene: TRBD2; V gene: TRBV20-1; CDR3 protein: CSARYTSVYQETQYF; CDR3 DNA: TGCAGTGCTAGATATACTAGCGTGTACCAAGAGACCCAGTACTTC
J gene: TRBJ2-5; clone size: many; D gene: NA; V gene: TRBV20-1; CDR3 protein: CSARVYQETQYF; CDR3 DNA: TGCAGTGCAAGGGTGTACCAAGAGACCCAGTACTTC
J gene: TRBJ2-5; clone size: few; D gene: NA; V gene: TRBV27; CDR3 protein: CASSFFRAGQETQYF; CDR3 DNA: TGTGCCAGCAGTTTTTTTCGAGCGGGCCAAGAGACCCAGTACTTC
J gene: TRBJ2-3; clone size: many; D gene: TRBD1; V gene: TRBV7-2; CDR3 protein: CASSSIGTGTQYF; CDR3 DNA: TGTGCCAGCAGCTCCATTGGGACAGGCACGCAGTATTTT
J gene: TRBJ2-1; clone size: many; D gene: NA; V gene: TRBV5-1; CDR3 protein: CASSLPRLGSYNEQFF; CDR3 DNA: TGCGCCAGCAGCCTCCCTAGACTGGGCTCCTACAATGAGCAGTTCTTC
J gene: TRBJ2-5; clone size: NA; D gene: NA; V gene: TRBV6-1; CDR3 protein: CASSELGGETQYF; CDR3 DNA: TGTGCCAGCAGTGAATTGGGTGGGGAGACCCAGTACTTC
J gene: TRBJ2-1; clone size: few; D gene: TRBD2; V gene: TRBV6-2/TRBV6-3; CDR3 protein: CASSFSGALAGGMMALQYNEQFF; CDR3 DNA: TGTGCCAGCAGTTTCTCGGGGGCATTAGCGGGAGGAATGATGGCCCTCCAGTACAATGAGCAGTTCTTC
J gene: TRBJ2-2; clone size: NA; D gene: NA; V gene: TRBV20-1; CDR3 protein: CSHGRDTGELFF; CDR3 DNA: TGCAGTCACGGGAGAGACACCGGGGAGCTGTTTTTT
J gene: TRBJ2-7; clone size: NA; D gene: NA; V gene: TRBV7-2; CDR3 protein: CASSSRLGEQYF; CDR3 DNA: TGTGCCAGCAGCTCCCGACTAGGCGAGCAGTACTTC
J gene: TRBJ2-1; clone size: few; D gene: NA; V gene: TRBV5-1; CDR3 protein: CASRFSEEQFF; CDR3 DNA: TGCGCCAGCAGGTTCAGCGAGGAGCAGTTCTTC
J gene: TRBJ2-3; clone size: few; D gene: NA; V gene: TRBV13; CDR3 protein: CASSTLDRPDTQYF; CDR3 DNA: TGTGCCAGCAGCACCCTCGACAGACCAGATACGCAGTATTTT
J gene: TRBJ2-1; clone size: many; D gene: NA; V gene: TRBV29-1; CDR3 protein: CSAPGERTNEQFF; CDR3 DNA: TGCAGCGCCCCTGGGGAGCGCACGAATGAGCAGTTCTTC
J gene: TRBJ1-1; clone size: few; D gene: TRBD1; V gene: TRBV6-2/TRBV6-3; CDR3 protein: CASSHGWGQDFTEAFF; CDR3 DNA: TGTGCCAGCAGCCACGGATGGGGACAGGATTTCACTGAAGCTTTCTTT
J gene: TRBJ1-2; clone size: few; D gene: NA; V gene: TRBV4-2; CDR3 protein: CASSQESGRNYGYTF; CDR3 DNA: TGTGCCAGCAGCCAAGAATCAGGCAGGAACTATGGCTACACCTTC
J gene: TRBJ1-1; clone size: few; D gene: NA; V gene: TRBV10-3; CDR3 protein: CAISEYSQMNTEAFF; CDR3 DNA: TGTGCCATCAGTGAATACAGCCAAATGAACACTGAAGCTTTCTTT
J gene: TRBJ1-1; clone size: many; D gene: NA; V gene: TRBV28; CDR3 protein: CASSPGRRNTEAFF; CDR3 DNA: TGTGCCAGCAGTCCGGGACGTCGGAACACTGAAGCTTTCTTT
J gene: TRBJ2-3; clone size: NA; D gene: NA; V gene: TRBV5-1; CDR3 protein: CASSLPQSQADTQYF; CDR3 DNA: TGCGCCAGCAGCCTTCCGCAGAGTCAAGCAGATACGCAGTATTTT
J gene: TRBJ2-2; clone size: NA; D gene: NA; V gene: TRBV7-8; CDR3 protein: CASSFSVAEAITGELFF; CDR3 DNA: TGTGCCAGCAGCTTCTCGGTAGCGGAAGCGATAACCGGGGAGCTGTTTTTT
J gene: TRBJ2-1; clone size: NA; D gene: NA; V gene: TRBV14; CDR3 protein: CASSLTIFLNNEQFF; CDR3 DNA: TGTGCCAGCAGCCTTACTATATTTCTGAACAATGAGCAGTTCTTC
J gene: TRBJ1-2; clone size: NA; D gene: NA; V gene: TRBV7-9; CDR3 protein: CASSPWDFGNGYTF; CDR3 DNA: TGTGCCAGCAGCCCCTGGGACTTCGGTAATGGCTACACCTTC
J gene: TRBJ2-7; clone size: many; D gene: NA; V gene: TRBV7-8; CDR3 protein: CASSLSTGGPYEQYF; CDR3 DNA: TGTGCCAGCAGCTTATCGACAGGAGGCCCCTACGAGCAGTACTTC
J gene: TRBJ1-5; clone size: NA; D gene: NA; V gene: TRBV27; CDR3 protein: CASSTTINQPQHF; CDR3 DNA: TGTGCCAGCAGTACCACGATAAATCAGCCCCAGCATTTT
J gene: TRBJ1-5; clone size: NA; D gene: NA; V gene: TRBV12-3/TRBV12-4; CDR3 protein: CASSSAHQPQHF; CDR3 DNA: TGTGCCAGCAGTTCCGCCCATCAGCCCCAGCATTTT
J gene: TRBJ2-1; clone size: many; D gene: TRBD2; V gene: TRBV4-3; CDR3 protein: CASSLSGRSGNEQFF; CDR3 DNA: TGCGCCAGCAGCCTTAGCGGGAGATCTGGCAATGAGCAGTTCTTC
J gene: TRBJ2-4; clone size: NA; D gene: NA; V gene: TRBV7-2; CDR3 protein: CASSKTQGIGNIQYF; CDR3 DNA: TGTGCCAGCAGCAAAACTCAGGGAATCGGTAACATTCAGTACTTC
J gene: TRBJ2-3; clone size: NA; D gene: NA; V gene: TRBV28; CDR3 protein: CASSLYNTDTQYF; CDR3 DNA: TGTGCCAGCAGTTTGTACAACACAGATACGCAGTATTTT
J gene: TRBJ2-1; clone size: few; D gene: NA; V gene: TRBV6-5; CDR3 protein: CASSTRRGPHWEQFF; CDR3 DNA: TGTGCCAGCAGTACCCGACGGGGTCCTCACTGGGAGCAGTTCTTC
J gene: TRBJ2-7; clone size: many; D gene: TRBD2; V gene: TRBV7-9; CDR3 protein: CASSPQRGQAHEQYF; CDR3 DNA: TGTGCCAGCAGTCCTCAGCGGGGCCAAGCCCACGAGCAGTACTTC
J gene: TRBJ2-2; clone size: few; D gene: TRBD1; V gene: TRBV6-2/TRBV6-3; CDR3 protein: CASRRTGEAGELFF; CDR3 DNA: TGTGCCAGCAGGCGGACAGGGGAGGCCGGGGAGCTGTTTTTT